These 3 T cell receptor beta chains came from one sample sequenced in a study of T cell repertoires in cytomegalovirus infection. The antigens for these receptors are not known. MiXCR, run by TCRdb on the reads, gives a single entry per CDR3 protein. The sample has hundreds of thousands of distinct CDR3 sequences; around a third are singletons. This specimen consisted of cultured PBMCs, obtained from culture after CMV antigen stimulation. The receptors were sampled from a human donor in good health (CMV status not recorded). Some clones in this sample may be carry-over from other donors' samples.

The V call is TRBV18, the J call TRBJ1-1, with D perhaps matching TRBD1 (5 bases). This CDR3 is built from 14 residues. The V gene lost 5 bases and the J gene lost 3 bases, with 13 bases spanning the gap. Germline CDR1 is KGHSH and CDR2 is LQKENI. CDR3 DNA sequence: TGTGCCAGCTCAGTAAGCAGGGCGGACACTGAAGCTTTCTTT. Encoded protein: CASSVSRADTEAFF.

This clonotype was observed many times. CDR3 sequence: CASSPKTREAPQEQYF. The CDR3 DNA reads as TGTGCCAGCAGCCCCAAGACGCGGGAGGCCCCACAGGAGCAGTACTTC. The chain has TRBV7-8 and TRBJ2-7; 8 nucleotides agree with TRBD2. V lost 5 bases to trimming and J lost 7 bases; unmatched junction nucleotides: 16. The V gene's germline CDR1 is SGHVS and CDR2 FQNEAQ. This CDR3 is 16 amino acids long. Full variable domain (rest looked up from reference TRBV7-8 and TRBJ2-7): GAGVSQSPRYKVAKRGQDVALRCDPISGHVSLFWYQQALGQGPEFLTYFQNEAQLDKSGLPSDRFFAERPEGSVSTLKIQRTQQEDSAVYLCASSPKTREAPQEQYFGPGTRLTVT.

This clonotype came up a few times. The V gene is TRBV7-2, the J gene TRBJ2-5, with D tentatively TRBD2 (6 bases). The CDR3 covers 16 residues. V lost 1 base, J lost 3 bases, and 15 bases lay in between. Germline CDR1 reads SGHTA; CDR2 reads FQGNSA. The CDR3 is CASSLVPGRMEETQYF. DNA of the CDR3: TGTGCCAGCAGCTTAGTACCCGGGAGAATGGAAGAGACCCAGTACTTC. The entire variable domain, with the rest obtained from reference TRBV7-2 and TRBJ2-5, is as follows: GAGVSQSPSNKVTEKGKDVELRCDPISGHTALYWYRQSLGQGLEFLIYFQGNSAPDKSGLPSDRFSAERTGGSVSTLTIQRTQQEDSAVYLCASSLVPGRMEETQYFGPGTRLLVL.